This entry concerns a single T cell receptor beta chain. TCRdb keeps only in-frame clones here, not all; method: immunoSEQ multiplex PCR. The sample includes some 250,000 clones, roughly 81% of them seen just once. This entry comes from a study of blood T cell repertoires in COVID-19. From germline, CDR1 is KGHSH and CDR2 LQKENI. The CDR3 length is 16 residues. Trimming removed 2 bases from V and 6 bases from J; junction bases left unmatched: 10. While infection was still active, Seattle patients were enrolled and then followed longitudinally. The receptor's source is an elderly woman with COVID-19, enrolled during active disease. The chain joins TRBV18 to TRBJ2-7; 10 nucleotides agree with TRBD2. Material for sequencing was peripheral blood. The CDR3 nucleotides read TGTGCCAGCTCACCAAAAGCTAGCGGGAGTTCGAGCGAGCAGTACTTC. Translation gives CASSPKASGSSSEQYF.